This T cell receptor beta chain was identified during a study of T cells in Graves' hyperthyroidism and ophthalmopathy. In the study overall: Peripheral blood was taken when the disease was first diagnosed, before any treatment began. Regarding the study as a whole: Blood also contained most expanded thyroid clonotypes above 0.001.

This CDR3 contains 14 residues. Germline CDR1 reads SNHLY; CDR2 reads FYNNEI. With 5 bases removed from V and 0 bases from J, the gap between germline ends came to 11 bases. This clonotype was counted many times. Its specificity is unknown. Enrolled ophthalmopathy patients presented with a Clinical Activity Score of at least 3, a NOSPECS grade of at least 4, and disease duration under 3 months. Those patients with uncontrolled infection, other autoimmune disease, pregnancy or lactation were excluded. Amplified regions were TCR beta CDR3 sequences from RNA transcripts. The HTBI set primed first-round TCR CDR3 RT-PCR. MiXCR, run by TCRdb on the multiplex PCR reads, gives a single entry per CDR3 protein. The data contain 530,000 or so distinct CDR3 sequences, roughly 18% of them singletons.

What was sequenced was blood. The rearrangement links TRBV2 to TRBJ2-7; a possible D gene is TRBD2 (6 bases). The origin of this receptor is a woman aged 18-35 years with Graves' ophthalmopathy. DNA of the CDR3: TGTGCCAGCAGTTCCCGGACTAACTCCTACGAGCAGTACTTC. This codes for CASSSRTNSYEQYF.